This paragraph covers one T cell receptor (beta chain) sequence. This clone has just a few counts. Its binding antigen is unknown. Per-base qualities were not stored, and no clone one base away is much larger. Bladder lesion specimens were obtained at transurethral resection and were stored at -80C. DNA was isolated from the bladder specimens obtained at transurethral resection. The immunoSEQ assay was used to sequence the CDR3 region of the TCR beta chain. As for the authors' bioinformatics: T-cell fraction, clonal dominance and maximum TCR clone frequency were calculated for each specimen. TCRdb provides this immuneACCESS table in a form limited to in-frame rearrangements. Some clones are lacking; in checked studies, under half of them reflect an unresolved V gene, and why the rest are absent is not known. V and J calls and clone size come straight from that table; D and trimming were deduced from the DNA. The sample yields 6,400 or so clones; over 70% were counted once. The top ten clonotypes cover over 9.5% of the sample.

The data derive from a study of T cell repertoires in urothelial bladder cancer (dated by TCRdb to about 2019). About the investigation overall: Clinical stages of the approximately 12 resected lesions were three cT0, three cTa, three cT1 and three cT2 or greater. Eleven to twelve resected bladder lesions were studied, comprising urothelial carcinoma (UC+) and benign (UC-) specimens. Some twelve patients with bladder lesions who were undergoing transurethral resection were prospectively identified. The study compared TCR repertoire clonality in bladder tumors with that in benign bladder inflammation. What the study reported, not specific to this receptor: Carcinoma specimens had a median tumor infiltrating lymphocyte percentage of about 2%, while benign specimens had a median of roughly 13%. In carcinoma specimens, one T-cell clone made up as much as 17% of infiltrating lymphocytes, versus over 1.5% in benign specimens. Urothelial carcinoma specimens had fewer T cells than benign specimens, with medians of about 5,800 and 28,000.

The TCR originated in a human donor with urothelial carcinoma. What was sequenced was tumor-infiltrating cells from bladder cancer.

The DNA sequence reads TGTGCCAGCAGTTATCGAGACAGGGGCGGCACCGGGGAGCTGTTTTTT. This yields the protein CASSYRDRGGTGELFF. The chain was built from TRBV6-9 and TRBJ2-2, with 8 middle bases fitting TRBD1. There are 16 amino acids in the CDR3, from cysteine to phenylalanine inclusive. The CDR3 DNA has 48 bases and is translated from base 1. Trimming leaves V shorter by 2 bases and J shorter by 4 bases, with the junction holding 6 bases beyond the gene matches. From the germline V gene, CDR1 is MNHGY and CDR2 is SVAAGI.